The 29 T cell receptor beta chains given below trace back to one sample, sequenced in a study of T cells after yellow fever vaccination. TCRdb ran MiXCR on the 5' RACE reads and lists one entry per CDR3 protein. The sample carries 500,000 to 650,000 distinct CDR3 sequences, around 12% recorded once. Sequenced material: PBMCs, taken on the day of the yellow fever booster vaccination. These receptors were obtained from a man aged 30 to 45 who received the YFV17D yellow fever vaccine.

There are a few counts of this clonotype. The CDR3 DNA reads as TGCGCCAGCAGCTACCTAGCGGGATCGAACACCGGGGAGCTGTTTTTT. Protein product: CASSYLAGSNTGELFF. The rearrangement uses TRBV5-1 and TRBJ2-2; TRBD2 matches 9 bases. This CDR3 comprises 16 residues. V was pared by 3 bases and J by 0 bases, with 3 bases of the junction left unmatched. CDR1 and CDR2 (germline): SGHRS, YFSETQ. Combining the CDR3 with reference TRBV5-1 and TRBJ2-2 gives the whole variable domain KAGVTQTPRYLIKTRGQQVTLSCSPISGHRSVSWYQQTPGQGLQFLFEYFSETQRNKGNFPGRFSGRQFSNSRSEMNVSTLELGDSALYLCASSYLAGSNTGELFFGEGSRLTVL.

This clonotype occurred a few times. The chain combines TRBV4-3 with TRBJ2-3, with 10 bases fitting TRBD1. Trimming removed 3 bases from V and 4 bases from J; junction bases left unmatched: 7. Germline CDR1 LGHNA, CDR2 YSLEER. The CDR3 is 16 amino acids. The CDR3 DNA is TGCGCCAGCAGCCAGATGCCGGGACAGGGGTCAGATACGCAGTATTTT. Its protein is CASSQMPGQGSDTQYF.

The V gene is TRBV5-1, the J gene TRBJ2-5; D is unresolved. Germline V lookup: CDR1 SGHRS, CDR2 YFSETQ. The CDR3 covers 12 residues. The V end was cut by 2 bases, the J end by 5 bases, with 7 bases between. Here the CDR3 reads CASSLVHETQYF. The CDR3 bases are TGCGCCAGCAGCTTAGTACACGAGACCCAGTACTTC.

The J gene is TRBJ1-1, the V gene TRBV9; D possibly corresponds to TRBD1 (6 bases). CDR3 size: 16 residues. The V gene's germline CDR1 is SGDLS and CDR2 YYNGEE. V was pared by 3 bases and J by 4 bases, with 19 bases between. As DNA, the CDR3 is TGTGCCAGCAGCGCCCATTCCGGGGGCCTGGGCACTGAAGCTTTCTTT. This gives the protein CASSAHSGGLGTEAFF.

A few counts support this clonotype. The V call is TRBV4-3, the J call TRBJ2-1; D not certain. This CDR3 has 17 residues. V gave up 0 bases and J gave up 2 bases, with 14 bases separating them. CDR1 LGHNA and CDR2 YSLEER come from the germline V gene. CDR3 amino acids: CASSQDLVRSTYNEQFF. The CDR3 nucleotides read TGCGCCAGCAGCCAAGATCTAGTGAGGTCGACCTACAATGAGCAGTTCTTC.

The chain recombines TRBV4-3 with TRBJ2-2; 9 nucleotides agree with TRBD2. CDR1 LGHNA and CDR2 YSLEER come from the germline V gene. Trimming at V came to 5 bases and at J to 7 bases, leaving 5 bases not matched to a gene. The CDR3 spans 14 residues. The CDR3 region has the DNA TGCGCCAGCAGCTATAGCGGGAGCAACGGGGAGCTGTTTTTT. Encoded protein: CASSYSGSNGELFF.

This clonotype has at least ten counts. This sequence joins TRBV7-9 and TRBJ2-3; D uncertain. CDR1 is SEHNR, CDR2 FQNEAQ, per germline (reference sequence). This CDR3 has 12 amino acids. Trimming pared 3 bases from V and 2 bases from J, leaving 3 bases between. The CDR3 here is CASSFPTDTQYF. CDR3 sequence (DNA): TGTGCCAGCAGCTTTCCCACAGATACGCAGTATTTT.

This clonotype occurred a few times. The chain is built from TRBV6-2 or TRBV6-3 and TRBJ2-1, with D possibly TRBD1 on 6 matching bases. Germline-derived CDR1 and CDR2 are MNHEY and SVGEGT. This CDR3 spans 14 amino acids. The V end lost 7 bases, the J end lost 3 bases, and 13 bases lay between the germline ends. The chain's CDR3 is CASTKIRGYNEQFF. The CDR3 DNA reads TGTGCCAGCACCAAGATCAGGGGCTACAATGAGCAGTTCTTC.

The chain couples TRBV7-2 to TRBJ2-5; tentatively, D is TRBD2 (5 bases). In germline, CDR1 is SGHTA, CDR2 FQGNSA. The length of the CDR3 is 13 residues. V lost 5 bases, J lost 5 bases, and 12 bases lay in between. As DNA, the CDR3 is TGTGCCAGCAGCGGGCTAGCTGCTGAGACCCAGTACTTC. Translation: CASSGLAAETQYF.

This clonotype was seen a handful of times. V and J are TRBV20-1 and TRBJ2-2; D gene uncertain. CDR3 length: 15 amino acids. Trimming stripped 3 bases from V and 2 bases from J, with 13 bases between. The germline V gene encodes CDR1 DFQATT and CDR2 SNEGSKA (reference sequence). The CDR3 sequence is CSARVAGSNTGELFF. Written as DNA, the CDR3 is TGCAGTGCTAGGGTCGCCGGGTCCAACACCGGGGAGCTGTTTTTT.

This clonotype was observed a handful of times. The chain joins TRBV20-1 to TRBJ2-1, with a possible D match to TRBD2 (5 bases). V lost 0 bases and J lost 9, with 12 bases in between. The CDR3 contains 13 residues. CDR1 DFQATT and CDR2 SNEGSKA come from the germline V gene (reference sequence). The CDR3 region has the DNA TGCAGTGCTAGAGACGTTGCCGGAGGTGAGCAGTTCTTC. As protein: CSARDVAGGEQFF.

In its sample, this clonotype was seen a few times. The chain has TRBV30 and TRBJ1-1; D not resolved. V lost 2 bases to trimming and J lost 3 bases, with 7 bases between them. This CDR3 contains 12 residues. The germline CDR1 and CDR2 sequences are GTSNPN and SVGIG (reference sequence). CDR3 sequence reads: CAWSLVHTEAFF. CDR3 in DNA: TGTGCCTGGAGTTTAGTGCACACTGAAGCTTTCTTT.

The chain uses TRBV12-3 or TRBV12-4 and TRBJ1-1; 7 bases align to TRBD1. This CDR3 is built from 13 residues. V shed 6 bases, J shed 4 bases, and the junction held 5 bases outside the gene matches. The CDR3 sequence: CASRQTGSTEAFF. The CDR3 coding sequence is TGTGCCAGCAGACAGACAGGGTCCACTGAAGCTTTCTTT.

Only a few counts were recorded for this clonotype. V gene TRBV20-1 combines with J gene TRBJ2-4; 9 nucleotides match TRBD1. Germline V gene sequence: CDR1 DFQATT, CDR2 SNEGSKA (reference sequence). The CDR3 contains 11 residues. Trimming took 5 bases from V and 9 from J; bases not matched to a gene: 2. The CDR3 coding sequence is TGCAGTGCTGGGGACAGGGTCATTCAGTACTTC. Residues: CSAGDRVIQYF.

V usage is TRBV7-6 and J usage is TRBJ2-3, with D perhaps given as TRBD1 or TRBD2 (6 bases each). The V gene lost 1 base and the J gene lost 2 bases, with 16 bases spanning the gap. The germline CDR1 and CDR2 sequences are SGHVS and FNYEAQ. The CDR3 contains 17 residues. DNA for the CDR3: TGTGCCAGCAGCTTAGGGCCACTGGGGGGACACACAGATACGCAGTATTTT. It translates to CASSLGPLGGHTDTQYF.

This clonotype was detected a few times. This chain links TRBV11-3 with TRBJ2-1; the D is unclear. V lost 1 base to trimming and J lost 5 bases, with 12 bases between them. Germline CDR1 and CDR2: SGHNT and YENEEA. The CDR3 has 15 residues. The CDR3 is CASSLGARHHNEQFF. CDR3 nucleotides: TGTGCCAGCAGCTTAGGAGCGAGACATCACAATGAGCAGTTCTTC.

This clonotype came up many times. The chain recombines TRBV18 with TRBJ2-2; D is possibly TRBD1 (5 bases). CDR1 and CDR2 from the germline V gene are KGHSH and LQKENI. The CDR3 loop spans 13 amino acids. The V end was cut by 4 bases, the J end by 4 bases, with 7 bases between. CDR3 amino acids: CASSRDSTGELFF. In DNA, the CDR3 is TGTGCCAGCTCACGAGACAGCACCGGGGAGCTGTTTTTT. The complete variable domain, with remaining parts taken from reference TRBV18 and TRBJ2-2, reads NAGVMQNPRHLVRRRGQEARLRCSPMKGHSHVYWYRQLPEEGLKFMVYLQKENIIDESGMPKERFSAEFPKEGPSILRIQQVVRGDSAAYFCASSRDSTGELFFGEGSRLTVL.

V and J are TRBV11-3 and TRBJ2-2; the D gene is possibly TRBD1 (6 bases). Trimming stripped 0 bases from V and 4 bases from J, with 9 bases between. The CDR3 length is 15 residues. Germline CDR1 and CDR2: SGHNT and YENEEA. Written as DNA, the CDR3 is TGTGCCAGCAGCTTAGACACCAGGGGCACCGGGGAGCTGTTTTTT. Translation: CASSLDTRGTGELFF.

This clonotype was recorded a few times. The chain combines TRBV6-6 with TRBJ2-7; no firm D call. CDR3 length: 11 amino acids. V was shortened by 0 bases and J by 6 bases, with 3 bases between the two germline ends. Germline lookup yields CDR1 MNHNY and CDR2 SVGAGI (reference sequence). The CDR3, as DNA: TGTGCCAGCAGTTACTCGACCGAGCAGTACTTC. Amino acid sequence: CASSYSTEQYF.

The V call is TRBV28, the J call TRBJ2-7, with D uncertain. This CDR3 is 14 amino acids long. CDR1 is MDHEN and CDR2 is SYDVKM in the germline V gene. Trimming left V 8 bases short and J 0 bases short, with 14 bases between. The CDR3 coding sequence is TGTGCCAGCCATCCCCGTGGCCGCTCCTACGAGCAGTACTTC. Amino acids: CASHPRGRSYEQYF.

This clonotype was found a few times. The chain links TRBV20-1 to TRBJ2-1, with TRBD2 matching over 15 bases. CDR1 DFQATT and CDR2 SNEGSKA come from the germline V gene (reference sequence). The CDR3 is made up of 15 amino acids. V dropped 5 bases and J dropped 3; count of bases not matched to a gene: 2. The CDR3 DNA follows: TGCAGTGCTGGGACTAGCGGGGGGATCTACAATGAGCAGTTCTTC. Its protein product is CSAGTSGGIYNEQFF.

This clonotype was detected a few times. DNA for the CDR3: TGTGCTAGCGGACACGAGGATGAAAAACTGTTTTTT. It yields the protein CASGHEDEKLFF. The rearrangement uses TRBV10-3 and TRBJ1-4; D is perhaps TRBD1 (5 bases). The CDR3 extends over 12 amino acids. The germline gives CDR1 ENHRY, CDR2 SYGVKD.

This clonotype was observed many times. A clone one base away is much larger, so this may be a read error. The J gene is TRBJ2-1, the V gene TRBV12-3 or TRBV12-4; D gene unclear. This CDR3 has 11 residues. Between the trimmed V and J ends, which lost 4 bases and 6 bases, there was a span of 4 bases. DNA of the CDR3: TGTGCCAGCAGTTCTTCCAATGAGCAGTTCTTC. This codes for CASSSSNEQFF.

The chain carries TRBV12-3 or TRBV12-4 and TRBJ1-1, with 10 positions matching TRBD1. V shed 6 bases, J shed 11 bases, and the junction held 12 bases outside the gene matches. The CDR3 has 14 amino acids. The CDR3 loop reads CASSPPGQGLRAFF. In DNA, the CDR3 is TGTGCCAGCAGCCCACCGGGACAGGGGTTAAGGGCTTTCTTT.

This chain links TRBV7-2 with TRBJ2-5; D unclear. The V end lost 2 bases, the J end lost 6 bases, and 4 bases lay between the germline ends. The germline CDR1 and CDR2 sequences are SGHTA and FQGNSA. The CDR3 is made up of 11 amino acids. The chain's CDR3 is CASSLMQTQYF. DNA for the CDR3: TGTGCCAGCAGCTTAATGCAGACCCAGTACTTC. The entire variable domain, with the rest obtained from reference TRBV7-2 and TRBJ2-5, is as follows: GAGVSQSPSNKVTEKGKDVELRCDPISGHTALYWYRQSLGQGLEFLIYFQGNSAPDKSGLPSDRFSAERTGGSVSTLTIQRTQQEDSAVYLCASSLMQTQYFGPGTRLLVL.

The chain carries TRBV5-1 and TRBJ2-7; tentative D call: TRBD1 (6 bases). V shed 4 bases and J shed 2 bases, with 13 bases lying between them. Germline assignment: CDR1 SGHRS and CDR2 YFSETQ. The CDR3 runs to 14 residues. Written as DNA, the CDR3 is TGCGCCAGCAGCCTGGACAGCTTTACCTACGAGCAGTACTTC. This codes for CASSLDSFTYEQYF.

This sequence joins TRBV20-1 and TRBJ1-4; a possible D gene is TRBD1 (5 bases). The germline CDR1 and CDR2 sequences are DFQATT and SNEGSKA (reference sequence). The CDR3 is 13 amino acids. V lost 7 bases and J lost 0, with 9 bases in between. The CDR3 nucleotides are TGCAGTGGGGGACCCTCAACTAATGAAAAACTGTTTTTT. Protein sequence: CSGGPSTNEKLFF.

CDR3 loop: CASSLRWAEAFF. CDR3 coding DNA: TGTGCCAGCAGTTTAAGGTGGGCTGAAGCTTTCTTT. The chain employs TRBV12-3 or TRBV12-4 and TRBJ1-1; D not resolved. The CDR3 consists of 12 residues. Between the trimmed V and J ends, which lost 2 bases and 6 bases, there was a span of 7 bases.

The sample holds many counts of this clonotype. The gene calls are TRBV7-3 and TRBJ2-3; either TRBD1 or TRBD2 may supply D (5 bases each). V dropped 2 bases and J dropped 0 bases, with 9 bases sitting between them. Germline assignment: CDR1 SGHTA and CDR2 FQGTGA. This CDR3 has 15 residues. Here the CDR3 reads CASSLQGPSTDTQYF. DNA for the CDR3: TGTGCCAGCAGCTTACAGGGACCTAGCACAGATACGCAGTATTTT.